This T cell receptor (beta chain) was sequenced for a study of long-term antiretroviral therapy in people with HIV. Germline CDR1 reads MNHEY; CDR2 reads SVGAGI. This CDR3 comprises 13 residues. V lost 6 bases and J lost 5, with 13 bases in between. Assay version v3.0 of immunoSEQ was used, and it was run at survey level. Assay: immunoSEQ multiplex PCR; the TCRdb copy retains only in-frame clones and omits some. This sample has 29,000 or so clones, with roughly 92% found just once. Comments on this clone: Its cognate antigen is unknown.

General study results and limits: Documentation of ART adherence, viral resistance or therapy changes was absent.

The specimen comprised unsorted PBMCs, sampled about 6.5 years after starting antiretroviral therapy. The receptor was isolated from a woman aged 40 to 50 with HIV. The V and J genes are TRBV6-5 and TRBJ1-2, with a possible D match to TRBD1 (6 bases). CDR3: CASSPSGVYGYTF. CDR3 sequence (DNA): TGTGCCAGCAGCCCTTCAGGGGTGTATGGCTACACCTTC.